This TCR beta chain is drawn from a study of shared clonotypes between healthy human individuals. Data came from immunoSEQ multiplex PCR; TCRdb stores just in-frame clones and leaves some out. This table holds roughly 480,000 clones, 79% found once. This CDR3 region has 14 residues. The V end lost 2 bases, the J end lost 5 bases, and 13 bases lay between the germline ends. Germline CDR1 is SGHNT and CDR2 is YYREEE (reference sequence). The source material was PBMCs. The receptor comes from a middle-aged woman in good health. Some clones in this sample may be carry-over from other donors' samples. This rearrangement joins TRBV5-4 to TRBJ1-1; D unclear. CDR3 in DNA: TGTGCCAGCAGCTTAGAACCAGGTGGGACTGAAGCTTTCTTT. This gives the protein CASSLEPGGTEAFF.